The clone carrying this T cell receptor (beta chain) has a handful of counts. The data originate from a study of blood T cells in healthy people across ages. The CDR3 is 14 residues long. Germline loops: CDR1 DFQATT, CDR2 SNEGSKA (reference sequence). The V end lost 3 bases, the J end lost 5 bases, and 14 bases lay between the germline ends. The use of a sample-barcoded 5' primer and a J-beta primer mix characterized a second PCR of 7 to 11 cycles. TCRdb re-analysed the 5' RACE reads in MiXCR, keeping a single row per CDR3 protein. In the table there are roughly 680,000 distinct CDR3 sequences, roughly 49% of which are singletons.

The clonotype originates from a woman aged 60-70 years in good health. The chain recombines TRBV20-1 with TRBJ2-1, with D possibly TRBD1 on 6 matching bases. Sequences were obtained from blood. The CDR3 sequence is CSASPGKGDNEQFF. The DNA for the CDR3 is TGCAGTGCTAGCCCGGGAAAGGGGGACAATGAGCAGTTCTTC.